This T cell receptor beta chain comes out of a study of OX40 agonist ivuxolimab in advanced cancers. Collection of blood occurred at baseline, at cycle 4 day 1, and at cycle 7 day 1. Sequencing used immunoSEQ multiplex PCR; TCRdb keeps in-frame clones, though not all of them. Here the sample spans some 87,000 clones, roughly 94% being singletons. Germline values: CDR1 MGHDK, CDR2 SYGVNS. The V and J ends lost 2 bases and 2 bases respectively, with 10 bases between them. This CDR3 has 14 residues. The sequences come from CD4+ or CD8+ T cells sorted from blood, collected in a trial of the OX40 agonist ivuxolimab. V usage is TRBV25-1 and J usage is TRBJ2-7, with D perhaps assigned TRBD1 or TRBD2 (5 bases each). This TCR derives from an adult with an advanced solid tumor such as melanoma, head and neck, liver or kidney cancer. The CDR3 is CASSEGKGPYEQYF. CDR3 DNA sequence: TGTGCCAGCAGTGAAGGTAAGGGACCCTACGAGCAGTACTTC.